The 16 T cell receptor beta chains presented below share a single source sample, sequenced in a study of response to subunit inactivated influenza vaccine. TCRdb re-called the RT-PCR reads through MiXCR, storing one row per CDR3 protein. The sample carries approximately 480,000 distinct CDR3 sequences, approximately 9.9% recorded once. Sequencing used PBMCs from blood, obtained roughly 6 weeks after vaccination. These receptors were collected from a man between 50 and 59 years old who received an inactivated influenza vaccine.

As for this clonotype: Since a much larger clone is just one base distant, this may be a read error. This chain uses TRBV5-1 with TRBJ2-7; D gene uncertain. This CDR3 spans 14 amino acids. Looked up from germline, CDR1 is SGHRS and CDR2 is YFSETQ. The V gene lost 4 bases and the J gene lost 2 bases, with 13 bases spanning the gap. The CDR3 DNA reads TGCGCCAGCAGCCCGGATGGAAAGACCTACGAGCAGTACTTC. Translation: CASSPDGKTYEQYF. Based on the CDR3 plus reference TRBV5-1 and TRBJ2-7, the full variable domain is KAGVTQTPRYLIKTRGQQVTLSCSPISGHRSVSWYQQTPGQGLQFLFEYFSETQRNKGNFPGRFSGRQFSNSRSEMNVSTLELGDSALYLCASSPDGKTYEQYFGPGTRLTVT.

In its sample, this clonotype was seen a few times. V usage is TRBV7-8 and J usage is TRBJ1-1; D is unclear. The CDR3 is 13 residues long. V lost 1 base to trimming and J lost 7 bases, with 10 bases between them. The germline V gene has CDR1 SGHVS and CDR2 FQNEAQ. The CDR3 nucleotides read TGTGCCAGCAGCTTAGTTGGTTTCGGTGAAGCTTTCTTT. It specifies CASSLVGFGEAFF.

CDR3 amino acids: CSVLGQAYEQYF. DNA for the CDR3: TGCAGCGTTTTGGGACAGGCCTACGAGCAGTACTTC. The rearrangement joins TRBV29-1 to TRBJ2-7, with 8 positions matching TRBD1. Trimming at V came to 5 bases and at J to 2 bases, leaving 2 bases not matched to a gene. This CDR3 region has 12 residues. From germline, CDR1 is SQVTM and CDR2 ANQGSEA.

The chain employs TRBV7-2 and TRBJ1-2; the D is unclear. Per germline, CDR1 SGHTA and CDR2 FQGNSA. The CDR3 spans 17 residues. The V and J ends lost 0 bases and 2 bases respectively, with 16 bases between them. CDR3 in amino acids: CASSLAHGSGGNYGYTF. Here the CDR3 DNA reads TGTGCCAGCAGCTTAGCACACGGATCCGGAGGGAACTATGGCTACACCTTC.

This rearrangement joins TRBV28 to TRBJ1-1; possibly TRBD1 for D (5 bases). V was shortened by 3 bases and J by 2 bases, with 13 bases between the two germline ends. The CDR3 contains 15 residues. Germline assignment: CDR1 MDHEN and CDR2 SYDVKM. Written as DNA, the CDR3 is TGTGCCAGCAGTTTTTACGGGGGACTTAACACTGAAGCTTTCTTT. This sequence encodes CASSFYGGLNTEAFF.

CDR3 DNA sequence: TGCAGCGTTCTCGACAGGGGGGCCCGCACCGGGGAGCTGTTTTTT. Encoded protein: CSVLDRGARTGELFF. This chain joins TRBV29-1 and TRBJ2-2; TRBD1 aligns across 9 bases. The junction had 8 bases not matched to a gene; V was cut back by 5 bases and J by 4 bases. This CDR3 is built from 15 residues. Germline CDR1 is SQVTM and CDR2 is ANQGSEA.

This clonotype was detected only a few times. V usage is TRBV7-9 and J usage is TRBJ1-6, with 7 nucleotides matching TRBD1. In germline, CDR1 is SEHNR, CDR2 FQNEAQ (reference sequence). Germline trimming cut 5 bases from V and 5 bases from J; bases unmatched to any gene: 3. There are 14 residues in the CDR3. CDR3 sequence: CASSPGTDNSPLHF. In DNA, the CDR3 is TGTGCCAGCAGCCCCGGGACAGATAATTCACCCCTCCACTTT.

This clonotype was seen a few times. CDR3 bases: TGTGCCAGCAGCTTAACCGGGACTAGTCGTGTTGAGCAGTACTTC. This codes for CASSLTGTSRVEQYF. This sequence joins TRBV7-9 and TRBJ2-7; 8 bases fit TRBD2. Germline lookup yields CDR1 SEHNR and CDR2 FQNEAQ (reference sequence). There are 15 residues in the CDR3. Germline trimming cut 2 bases from V and 7 bases from J; bases unmatched to any gene: 10.

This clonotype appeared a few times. The CDR3 DNA reads TGCGCCAGCAGCCAGGGGGGCCTGAACACTGAAGCTTTCTTT. As protein: CASSQGGLNTEAFF. The chain joins TRBV4-1 to TRBJ1-1; the D gene is possibly TRBD1 (6 bases). Trimming removed 3 bases from V and 0 bases from J, with 8 bases in between. The CDR3 has 14 amino acids. Germline V gives CDR1 MGHRA, CDR2 YSYEKL.

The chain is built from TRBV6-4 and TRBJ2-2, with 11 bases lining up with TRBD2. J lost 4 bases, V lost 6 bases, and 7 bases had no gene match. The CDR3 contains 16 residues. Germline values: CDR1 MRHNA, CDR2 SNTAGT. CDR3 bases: TGTGCCAGCAGCGTACTAGCGGGAGATATCACCGGGGAGCTGTTTTTT. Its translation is CASSVLAGDITGELFF.

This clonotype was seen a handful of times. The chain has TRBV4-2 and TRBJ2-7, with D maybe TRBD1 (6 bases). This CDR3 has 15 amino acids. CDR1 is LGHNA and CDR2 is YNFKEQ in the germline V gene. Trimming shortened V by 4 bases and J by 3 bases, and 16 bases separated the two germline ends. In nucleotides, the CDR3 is TGTGCCAGCAGCCCGACAGGAACAACCCACTACGAGCAGTACTTC. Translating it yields CASSPTGTTHYEQYF.

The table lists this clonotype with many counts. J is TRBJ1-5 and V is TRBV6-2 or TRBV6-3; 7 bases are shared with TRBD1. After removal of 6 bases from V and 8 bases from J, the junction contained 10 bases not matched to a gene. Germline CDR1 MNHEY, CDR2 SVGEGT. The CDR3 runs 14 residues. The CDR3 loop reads CASSPTGQRKPQHF. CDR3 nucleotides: TGTGCCAGCAGCCCTACGGGACAGAGGAAGCCCCAGCATTTT.

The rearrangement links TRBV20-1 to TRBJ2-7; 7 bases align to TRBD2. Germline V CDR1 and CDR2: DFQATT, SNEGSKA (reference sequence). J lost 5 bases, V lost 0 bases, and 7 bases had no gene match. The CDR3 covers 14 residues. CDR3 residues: CSARDSGEGDEQYF. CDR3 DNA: TGCAGTGCTAGAGATTCGGGGGAGGGAGACGAGCAGTACTTC.

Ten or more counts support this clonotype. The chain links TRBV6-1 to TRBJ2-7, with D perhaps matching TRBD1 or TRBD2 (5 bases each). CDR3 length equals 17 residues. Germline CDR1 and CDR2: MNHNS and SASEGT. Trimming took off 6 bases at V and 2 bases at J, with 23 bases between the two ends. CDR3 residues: CASRLMRAGSLTYEQYF. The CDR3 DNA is TGTGCCAGCAGACTTATGAGGGCAGGGTCCCTTACCTACGAGCAGTACTTC.

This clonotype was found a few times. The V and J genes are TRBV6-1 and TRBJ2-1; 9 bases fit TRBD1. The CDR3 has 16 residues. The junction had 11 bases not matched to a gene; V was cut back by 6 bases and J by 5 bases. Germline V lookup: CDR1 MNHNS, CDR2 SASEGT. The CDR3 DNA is TGTGCCAGCAGCCAAACCGGGACAGGGATGAACAATGAGCAGTTCTTC. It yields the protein CASSQTGTGMNNEQFF.

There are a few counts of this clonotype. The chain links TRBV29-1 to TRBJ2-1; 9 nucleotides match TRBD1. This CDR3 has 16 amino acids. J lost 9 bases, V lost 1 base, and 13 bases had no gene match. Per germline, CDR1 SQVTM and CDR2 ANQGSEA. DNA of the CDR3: TGCAGCGTTGAAGTCCACAGGGGGCAGGGGGCTACTGAGCAGTTCTTC. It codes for CSVEVHRGQGATEQFF.